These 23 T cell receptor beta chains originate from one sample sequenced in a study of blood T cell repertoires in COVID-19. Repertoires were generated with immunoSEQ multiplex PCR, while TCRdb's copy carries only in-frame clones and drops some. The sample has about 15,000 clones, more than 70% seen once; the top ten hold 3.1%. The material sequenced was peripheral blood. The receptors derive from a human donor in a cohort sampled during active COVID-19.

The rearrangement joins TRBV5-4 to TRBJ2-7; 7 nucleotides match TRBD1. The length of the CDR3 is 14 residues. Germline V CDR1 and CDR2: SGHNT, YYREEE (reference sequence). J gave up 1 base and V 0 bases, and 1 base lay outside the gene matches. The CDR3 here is CASSLEQGSYEQYF. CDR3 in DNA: TGTGCCAGCAGCTTGGAACAGGGGTCCTACGAGCAGTACTTC.

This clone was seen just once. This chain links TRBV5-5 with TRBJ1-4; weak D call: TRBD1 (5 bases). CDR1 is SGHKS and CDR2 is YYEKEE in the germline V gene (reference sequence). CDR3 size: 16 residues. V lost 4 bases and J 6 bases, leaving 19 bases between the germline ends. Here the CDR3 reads CASSPDPGKLYEKLFF. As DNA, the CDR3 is TGTGCCAGCAGCCCGGACCCAGGGAAGCTGTATGAAAAACTGTTTTTT. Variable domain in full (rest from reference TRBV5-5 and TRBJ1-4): DAGVTQSPTHLIKTRGQQVTLRCSPISGHKSVSWYQQVLGQGPQFIFQYYEKEERGRGNFPDRFSARQFPNYSSELNVNALLLGDSALYLCASSPDPGKLYEKLFFGSGTQLSVL.

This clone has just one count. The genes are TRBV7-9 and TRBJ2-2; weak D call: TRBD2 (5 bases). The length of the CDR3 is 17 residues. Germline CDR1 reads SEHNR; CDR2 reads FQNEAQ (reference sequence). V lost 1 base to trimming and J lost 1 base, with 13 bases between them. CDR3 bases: TGTGCCAGCAGCTTAGTAGAGGGTTATCAGAACACCGGGGAGCTGTTTTTT. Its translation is CASSLVEGYQNTGELFF.

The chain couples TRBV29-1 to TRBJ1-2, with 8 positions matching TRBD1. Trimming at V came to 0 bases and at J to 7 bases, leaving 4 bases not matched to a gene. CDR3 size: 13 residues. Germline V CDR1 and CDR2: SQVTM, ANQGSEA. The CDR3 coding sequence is TGCAGCGTTGAAGACTACAGGGGGACTGGCTACACCTTC. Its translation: CSVEDYRGTGYTF.

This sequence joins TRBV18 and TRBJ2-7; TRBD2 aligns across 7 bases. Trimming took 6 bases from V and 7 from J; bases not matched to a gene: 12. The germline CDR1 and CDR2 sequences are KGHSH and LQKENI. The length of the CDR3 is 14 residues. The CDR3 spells CASSPEPWGGEQYF. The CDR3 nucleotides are TGTGCCAGCTCTCCAGAACCGTGGGGGGGGGAGCAGTACTTC.

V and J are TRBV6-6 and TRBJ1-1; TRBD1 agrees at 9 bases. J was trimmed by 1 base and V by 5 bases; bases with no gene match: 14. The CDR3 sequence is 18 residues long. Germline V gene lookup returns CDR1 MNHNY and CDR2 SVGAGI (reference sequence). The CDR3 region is CASSHPGQGSRKNTEAFF. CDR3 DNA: TGTGCCAGCAGTCACCCGGGACAGGGATCTAGGAAGAACACTGAAGCTTTCTTT.

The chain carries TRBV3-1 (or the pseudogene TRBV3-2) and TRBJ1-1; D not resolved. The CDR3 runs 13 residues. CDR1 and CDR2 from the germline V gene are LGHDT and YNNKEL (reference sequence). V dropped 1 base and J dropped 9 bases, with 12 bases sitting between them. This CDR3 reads CASSQGAQRKAFF. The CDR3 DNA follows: TGTGCCAGCAGCCAAGGGGCACAGAGAAAAGCTTTCTTT.

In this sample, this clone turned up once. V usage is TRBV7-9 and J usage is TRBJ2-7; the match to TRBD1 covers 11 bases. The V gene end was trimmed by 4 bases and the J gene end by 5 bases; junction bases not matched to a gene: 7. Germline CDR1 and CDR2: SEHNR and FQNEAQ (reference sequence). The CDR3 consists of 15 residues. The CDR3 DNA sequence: TGTGCCAGCAGCTGGGGACAGGGGGTAGATGACGAGCAGTACTTC. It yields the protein CASSWGQGVDDEQYF.

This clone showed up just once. CDR3 amino acids: CASSETGKNIQYF. The CDR3 DNA is TGTGCCAGCAGTGAAACAGGCAAAAACATTCAGTACTTC. The chain has TRBV6-1 and TRBJ2-4; perhaps TRBD1 as D (5 bases). Trimming took off 2 bases at V and 3 bases at J, with 5 bases between the two ends. The V gene's germline CDR1 is MNHNS and CDR2 SASEGT. This CDR3 is 13 amino acids long.

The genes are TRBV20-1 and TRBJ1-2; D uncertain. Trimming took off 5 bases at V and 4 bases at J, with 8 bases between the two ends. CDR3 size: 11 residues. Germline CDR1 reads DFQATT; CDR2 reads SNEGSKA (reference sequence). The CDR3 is CSAPPSYGYTF. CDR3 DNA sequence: TGCAGTGCTCCTCCCAGCTATGGCTACACCTTC.

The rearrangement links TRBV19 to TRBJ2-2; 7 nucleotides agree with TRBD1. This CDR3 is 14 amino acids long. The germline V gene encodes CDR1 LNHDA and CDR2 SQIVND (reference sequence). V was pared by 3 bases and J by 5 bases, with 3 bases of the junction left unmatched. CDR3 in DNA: TGTGCCAGTAGTATGGGACAGAGGACCGGGGAGCTGTTTTTT. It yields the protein CASSMGQRTGELFF.

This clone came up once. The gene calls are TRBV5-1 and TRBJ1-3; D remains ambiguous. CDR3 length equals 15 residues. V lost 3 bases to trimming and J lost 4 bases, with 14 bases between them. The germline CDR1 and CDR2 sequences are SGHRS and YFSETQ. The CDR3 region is CASSWAGETGNTIYF. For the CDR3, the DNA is TGCGCCAGCAGCTGGGCGGGAGAGACGGGAAACACCATATATTTT.

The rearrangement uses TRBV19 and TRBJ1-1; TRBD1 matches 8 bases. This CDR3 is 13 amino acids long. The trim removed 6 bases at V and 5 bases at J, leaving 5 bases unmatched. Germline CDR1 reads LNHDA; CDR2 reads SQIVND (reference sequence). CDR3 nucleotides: TGTGCCAGTAGGGACAGGGTGGGGACTGAAGCTTTCTTT. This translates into CASRDRVGTEAFF.

In nucleotides, the CDR3 is TGTGCCAGTAAGAAGGTCGGGACAGGGGACTCTTCATACTACAATGAGCAGTTCTTC. It is translated as CASKKVGTGDSSYYNEQFF. The chain couples TRBV19 to TRBJ2-1; 10 nucleotides agree with TRBD1. The CDR3 is made up of 19 amino acids. The V and J ends lost 7 bases and 3 bases, in that order; junction bases with no gene match: 18. The V gene's germline CDR1 is LNHDA and CDR2 SQIVND (reference sequence).

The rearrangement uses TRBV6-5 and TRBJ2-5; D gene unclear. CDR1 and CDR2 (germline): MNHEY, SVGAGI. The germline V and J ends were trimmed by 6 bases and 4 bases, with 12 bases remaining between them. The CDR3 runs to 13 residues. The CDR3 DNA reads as TGTGCCAGCAGCCCCTTAGTTGGAGAGACCCAGTACTTC. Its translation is CASSPLVGETQYF.

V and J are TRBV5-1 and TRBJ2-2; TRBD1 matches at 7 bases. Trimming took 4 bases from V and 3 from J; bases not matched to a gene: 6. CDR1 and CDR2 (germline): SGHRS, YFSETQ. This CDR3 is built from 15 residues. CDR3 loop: CASSIRTGYTGELFF. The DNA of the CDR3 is TGCGCCAGCAGCATACGGACAGGCTACACCGGGGAGCTGTTTTTT.

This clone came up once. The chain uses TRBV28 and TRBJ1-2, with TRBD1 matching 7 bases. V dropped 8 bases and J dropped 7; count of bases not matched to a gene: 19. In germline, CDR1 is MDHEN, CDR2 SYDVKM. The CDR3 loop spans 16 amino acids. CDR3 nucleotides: TGTGCCAGCCGTGAGGTGGGAAATACAGGGGCGGGTGGCTACACCTTC. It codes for CASREVGNTGAGGYTF.

The CDR3 DNA sequence: TGTGCCAGTAGTATAATGCAGGGATATCAGCCCCAGCATTTT. It specifies CASSIMQGYQPQHF. V is TRBV19 and J is TRBJ1-5; tentatively, D is TRBD1 (5 bases). There are 14 residues in the CDR3. V lost 2 bases and J lost 5, with 10 bases in between. Germline CDR1 reads LNHDA; CDR2 reads SQIVND (reference sequence).

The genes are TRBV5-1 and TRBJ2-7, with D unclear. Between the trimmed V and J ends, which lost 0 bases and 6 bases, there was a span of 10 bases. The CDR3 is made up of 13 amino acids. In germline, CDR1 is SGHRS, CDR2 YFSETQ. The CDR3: CASSLGRSGEQYF. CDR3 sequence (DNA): TGCGCCAGCAGCTTGGGACGGTCGGGCGAGCAGTACTTC.

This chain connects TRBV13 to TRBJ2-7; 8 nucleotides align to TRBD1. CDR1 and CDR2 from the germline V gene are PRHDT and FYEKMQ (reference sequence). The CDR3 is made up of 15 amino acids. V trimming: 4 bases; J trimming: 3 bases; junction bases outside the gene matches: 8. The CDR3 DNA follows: TGTGCCAGCAGCTCCCGTCTAGACAGGGGCTACGAGCAGTACTTC. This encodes CASSSRLDRGYEQYF.

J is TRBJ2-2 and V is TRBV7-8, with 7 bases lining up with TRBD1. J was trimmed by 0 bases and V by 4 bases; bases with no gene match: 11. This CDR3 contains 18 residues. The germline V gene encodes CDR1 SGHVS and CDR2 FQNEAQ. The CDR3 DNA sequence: TGTGCCAGCAGCTCCGGACAGGCGACCCCTCCGAACACCGGGGAGCTGTTTTTT. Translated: CASSSGQATPPNTGELFF.

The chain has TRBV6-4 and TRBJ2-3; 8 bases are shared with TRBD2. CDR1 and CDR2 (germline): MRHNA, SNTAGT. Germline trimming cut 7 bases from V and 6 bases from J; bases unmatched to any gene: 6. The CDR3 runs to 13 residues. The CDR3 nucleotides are TGTGCCAGCATAAGCGGGGGAGGTGATACGCAGTATTTT. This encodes CASISGGGDTQYF.

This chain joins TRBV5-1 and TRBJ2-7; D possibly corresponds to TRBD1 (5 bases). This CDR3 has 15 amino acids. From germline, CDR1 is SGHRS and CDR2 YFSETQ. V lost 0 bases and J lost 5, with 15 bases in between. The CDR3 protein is CASSLEDMFSHEQYF. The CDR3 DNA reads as TGCGCCAGCAGCTTGGAGGACATGTTTTCCCACGAGCAGTACTTC.